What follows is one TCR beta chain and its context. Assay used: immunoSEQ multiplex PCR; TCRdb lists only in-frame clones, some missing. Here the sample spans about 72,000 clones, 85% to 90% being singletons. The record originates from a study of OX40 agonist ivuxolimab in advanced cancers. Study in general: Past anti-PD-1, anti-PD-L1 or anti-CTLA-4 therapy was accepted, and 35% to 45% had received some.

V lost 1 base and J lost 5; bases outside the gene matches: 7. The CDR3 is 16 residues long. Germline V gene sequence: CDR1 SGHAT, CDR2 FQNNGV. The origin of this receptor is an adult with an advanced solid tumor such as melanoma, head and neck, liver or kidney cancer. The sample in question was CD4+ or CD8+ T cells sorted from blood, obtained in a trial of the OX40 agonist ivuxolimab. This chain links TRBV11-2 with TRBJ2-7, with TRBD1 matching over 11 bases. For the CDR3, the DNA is TGTGCCAGCAGCTTAGGAAGGGACAGGGGGATGAACGAGCAGTACTTC. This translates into CASSLGRDRGMNEQYF.